This T cell receptor (beta chain) was recovered during a study of blood T cell repertoires in COVID-19. V shed 0 bases and J 8 bases; nucleotides not matched to a gene: 5. The CDR3 covers 16 residues. Per the germline V gene, CDR1 is LGHNT and CDR2 is FRNRAP. Sequenced by immunoSEQ multiplex PCR; TCRdb stores in-frame clones only, minus some. Counted here are some 200,000 clones, approximately 80% occurring once; the ten biggest clones make up over 10%. The specimen sequenced was peripheral blood. The receptor was derived from a human donor in a cohort sampled during active COVID-19. This rearrangement joins TRBV12-5 to TRBJ2-1; 12 bases map to TRBD2. CDR3 loop: CASGLVLAGGGDEQFF. CDR3 bases: TGTGCTAGTGGTTTGGTTCTAGCGGGAGGGGGGGATGAGCAGTTCTTC. The whole variable domain, remainder taken from reference TRBV12-5 and TRBJ2-1, is DARVTQTPRHKVTEMGQEVTMRCQPILGHNTVFWYRQTMMQGLELLAYFRNRAPLDDSGMPKDRFSAEMPDATLATLKIQPSEPRDSAVYFCASGLVLAGGGDEQFFGPGTRLTVL.